This T cell receptor beta chain was documented in a study of cytomegalovirus exposure and HLA in healthy donors. General study findings and limits: In a later analysis, across HLA loci, associated TCR counts were highest for DRB1, lowest for HLA-C.

As regards this clone: Its antigen is as yet unknown.

The trim removed 2 bases at V and 3 bases at J, leaving 6 bases unmatched. The V gene's germline CDR1 is MNHNS and CDR2 SASEGT. This CDR3 has 15 amino acids. 60 Vbeta and 13 Jbeta primers were used in PCR. TCRdb's table, derived via immunoSEQ multiplex PCR, lists solely in-frame clones and lacks some. The sample has fewer than 150,000 clones, over 70% seen once. Sample: PBMCs. The V gene is TRBV6-1, the J gene TRBJ2-7; 8 bases are a match to TRBD1. The sequence was obtained from a male donor in good health and CMV-seronegative. The CDR3, as DNA: TGTGCCAGCAGTGAACCCAGGGGGCTGGGCTACGAGCAGTACTTC. This sequence encodes CASSEPRGLGYEQYF.